Below are 17 T cell receptor beta chains sequenced from a single sample in a study of blood T cell repertoires in COVID-19. The repertoire was sequenced with immunoSEQ multiplex PCR; TCRdb's copy has only in-frame clones and lacks some. The sample includes about 190,000 clones, approximately 78% of them seen just once. Source material: peripheral blood. These receptors came from a woman of 80 years or more with active or convalescent COVID-19.

The chain couples TRBV28 to TRBJ2-1; D is ambiguous. Trimming removed 3 bases at V and 4 bases at J, with 13 bases between. Germline V lookup: CDR1 MDHEN, CDR2 SYDVKM. This CDR3 is built from 15 residues. The DNA for the CDR3 is TGTGCCAGCAGTTTTGTACAGCCTTTATACAATGAGCAGTTCTTC. Its protein is CASSFVQPLYNEQFF.

The chain is built from TRBV2 and TRBJ2-5; D might be TRBD2 (5 bases). Germline loops: CDR1 SNHLY, CDR2 FYNNEI. The CDR3 is 13 amino acids. V dropped 10 bases and J dropped 8 bases, with 20 bases sitting between them. The CDR3 region has the DNA TGTGCCACACTCCGCTTCCTGGGGAGTACCCAGTACTTC. Encoded protein: CATLRFLGSTQYF.

The chain joins TRBV4-2 to TRBJ1-2, with a possible D match to TRBD1 (5 bases). Trimming took off 0 bases at V and 8 bases at J, with 16 bases between the two ends. CDR1 and CDR2 from the germline V gene are LGHNA and YNFKEQ. The CDR3 length is 15 residues. CDR3 protein: CASSQDSSGAWGYTF. Here the CDR3 DNA reads TGTGCCAGCAGCCAAGATAGTAGTGGGGCGTGGGGCTACACCTTC.

The V call is TRBV28, the J call TRBJ1-1, with 7 bases aligning to TRBD1. Germline CDR1 MDHEN, CDR2 SYDVKM. The CDR3 covers 14 residues. Trimming cost V 6 bases and J 1 base; bases outside gene matches: 5. The CDR3 sequence is CASSTTGSNTEAFF. CDR3 bases: TGTGCCAGCAGCACGACAGGGTCGAACACTGAAGCTTTCTTT.

This clone has only a few counts. The chain recombines TRBV28 with TRBJ1-5, with D unresolved. V was trimmed by 7 bases and J by 6 bases, leaving 19 bases between them. This CDR3 has 15 amino acids. Germline lookup yields CDR1 MDHEN and CDR2 SYDVKM. CDR3 sequence: CASTPITYGGQPQHF. The CDR3, as DNA: TGTGCCAGCACCCCAATAACCTATGGTGGTCAGCCCCAGCATTTT.

The chain joins TRBV5-5 to TRBJ1-2; 9 positions agree with TRBD1. Trimming cost V 0 bases and J 7 bases; bases outside gene matches: 4. Germline values: CDR1 SGHKS, CDR2 YYEKEE (reference sequence). CDR3 length: 14 residues. CDR3 sequence: CASSLGGQGFGYTF. The CDR3 coding sequence is TGTGCCAGCAGCTTGGGAGGACAGGGGTTTGGCTACACCTTC.

This clone was counted a few times. The chain has TRBV28 and TRBJ1-5; tentative D call: TRBD1 (5 bases). The length of the CDR3 is 16 residues. V was shortened by 4 bases and J by 3 bases, with 16 bases between the two germline ends. CDR1 is MDHEN, CDR2 SYDVKM, per germline. The CDR3 sequence: CASSSPSGGVNQPQHF. As DNA, the CDR3 is TGTGCCAGCAGTTCCCCCTCGGGGGGGGTCAATCAGCCCCAGCATTTT.

The rearrangement links TRBV10-3 to TRBJ2-7; possibly TRBD1 for D (9 bases). Germline V lookup: CDR1 ENHRY, CDR2 SYGVKD. This CDR3 comprises 14 residues. With 8 bases removed from V and 2 bases from J, the gap between germline ends came to 16 bases. The CDR3 loop reads CAIREGQGTYEQYF. The CDR3 coding sequence is TGTGCCATCCGGGAGGGACAGGGAACCTACGAGCAGTACTTC.

The V gene is TRBV5-5, the J gene TRBJ2-1, with D unclear. This CDR3 comprises 15 residues. Looked up from germline, CDR1 is SGHKS and CDR2 is YYEKEE (reference sequence). Trimming removed 0 bases at V and 2 bases at J, with 9 bases between. Written as DNA, the CDR3 is TGTGCCAGCAGCTTGGAGCCCCCCACCTACAATGAGCAGTTCTTC. This codes for CASSLEPPTYNEQFF.

The V and J genes are TRBV28 and TRBJ1-1; 8 bases match TRBD1. This CDR3 contains 14 residues. V gave up 6 bases and J gave up 4 bases; unmatched junction bases: 7. Germline lookup yields CDR1 MDHEN and CDR2 SYDVKM. The chain's CDR3 is CASSASTGGTEAFF. The DNA of the CDR3 is TGTGCCAGCAGCGCCTCCACAGGGGGCACTGAAGCTTTCTTT.

This clone has just one count. The genes are TRBV7-6 and TRBJ2-3, with a possible D match to TRBD2 (5 bases). V lost 7 bases, J lost 8 bases, and 22 bases lay in between. Germline V gives CDR1 SGHVS, CDR2 FNYEAQ. The CDR3 consists of 15 residues. The CDR3 DNA reads TGTGCCAGCACCCCATTGTCGGACTCCTTAGGTACGCAGTATTTT. Amino acids: CASTPLSDSLGTQYF.

The chain has TRBV10-1 and TRBJ2-5; perhaps TRBD2 as D (7 bases). V lost 4 bases, J lost 5 bases, and 17 bases lay in between. The CDR3 spans 15 residues. Germline lookup yields CDR1 WNHNN and CDR2 SYGVQD (reference sequence). The CDR3 reads CASSGISGGRETQYF. The CDR3 nucleotides read TGCGCCAGCAGTGGTATCTCGGGGGGCCGGGAGACCCAGTACTTC.

The rearrangement links TRBV2 to TRBJ1-2; perhaps TRBD1 as D (6 bases). CDR1 is SNHLY, CDR2 FYNNEI, per germline. V lost 7 bases and J 4 bases, leaving 16 bases between the germline ends. This CDR3 has 14 residues. The CDR3 protein is CASKSPQGPYGYTF. The CDR3, as DNA: TGTGCCAGCAAAAGCCCACAGGGACCCTATGGCTACACCTTC.

This clone was observed a single time. This rearrangement joins TRBV7-9 to TRBJ2-1, with 8 bases aligning to TRBD2. Losses at the gene ends were 3 bases for V and 7 bases for J; bases not matched to a gene: 8. The CDR3 consists of 15 residues. Germline values: CDR1 SEHNR, CDR2 FQNEAQ (reference sequence). The CDR3 coding sequence is TGTGCCAGCAGCTTCGGACTAGCTTTCGGGAATGAGCAGTTCTTC. This encodes CASSFGLAFGNEQFF.

The chain couples TRBV7-9 to TRBJ1-5; no firm D call. The CDR3 is 11 residues long. Trimming removed 5 bases from V and 5 bases from J, with 4 bases in between. Germline V CDR1 and CDR2: SEHNR, FQNEAQ (reference sequence). The CDR3 nucleotides are TGTGCCAGCAGCCCTTATCAGCCCCAGCATTTT. As protein: CASSPYQPQHF.

This clone rates as medium-sized. The chain recombines TRBV12-3 or TRBV12-4 with TRBJ2-7, with unresolved D. The CDR3 runs to 13 residues. Trimming stripped 8 bases from V and 0 bases from J, with 11 bases between. The CDR3 region has the DNA TGTGCCAGCGCTGGCGGATACTCCTACGAGCAGTACTTC. Amino acid sequence: CASAGGYSYEQYF.

J is TRBJ2-5 and V is TRBV20-1; 8 nucleotides match TRBD1. Germline-derived CDR1 and CDR2 are DFQATT and SNEGSKA (reference sequence). Germline trimming cut 3 bases from V and 4 bases from J; bases unmatched to any gene: 7. CDR3 length equals 14 residues. The CDR3 reads CSASLQGVGETQYF. Here the CDR3 DNA reads TGCAGTGCTAGTTTACAGGGGGTCGGAGAGACCCAGTACTTC.